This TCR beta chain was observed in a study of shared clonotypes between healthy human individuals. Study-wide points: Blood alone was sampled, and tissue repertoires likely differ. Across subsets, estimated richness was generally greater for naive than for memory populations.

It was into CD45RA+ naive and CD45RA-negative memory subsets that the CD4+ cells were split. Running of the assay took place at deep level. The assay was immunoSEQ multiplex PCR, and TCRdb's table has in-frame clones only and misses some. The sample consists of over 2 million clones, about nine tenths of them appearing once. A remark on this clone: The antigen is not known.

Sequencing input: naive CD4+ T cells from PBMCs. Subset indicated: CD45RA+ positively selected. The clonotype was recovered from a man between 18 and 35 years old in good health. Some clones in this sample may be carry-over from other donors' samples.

In DNA, the CDR3 is TGTGCCACCAGAAGGGCTAGTTCGGTAGACACGCAGTATTTT. It encodes CATRRASSVDTQYF. V and J are TRBV15 and TRBJ2-3, with D unresolved. V was cut by 6 bases and J by 9 bases, with 19 bases left in between. Germline CDR1 reads LNHNV; CDR2 reads YYDKDF (reference sequence). The CDR3 loop spans 14 amino acids. Based on the CDR3 plus reference TRBV15 and TRBJ2-3, the full variable domain is DAMVIQNPRYQVTQFGKPVTLSCSQTLNHNVMYWYQQKSSQAPKLLFHYYDKDFNNEADTPDNFQSRRPNTSFCFLDIRSPGLGDTAMYLCATRRASSVDTQYFGPGTRLTVL.